Sequencing of this T cell receptor (beta chain) was carried out in a study of regulatory T cells in long-lasting Graves disease. In its sample, this clonotype was seen many times. Time point reported: newly diagnosed GD, antithyroid drugs for less than 3 months. The authors made the TCR library using RNA they extracted from PBMCs. The CDR3 covers 14 residues. V lost 2 bases and J lost 0, with 11 bases in between. CDR1 is DFQATT, CDR2 SNEGSKA, per germline (reference sequence). Library construction for TCR beta used iRepertoire HTBI primers and Arm-PCR of CDR3 regions. MiXCR was run by TCRdb on the multiplex PCR reads, yielding one entry per CDR3 protein. The table has 400,000 to 500,000 distinct CDR3 sequences, roughly 15% seen once; the top ten hold about a sixth. This same sample was also taken into another study, of T cells in Graves' hyperthyroidism and ophthalmopathy.

Here the sequenced sample was peripheral blood mononuclear cells (PBMCs), taken at new diagnosis, from a patient treated with antithyroid drugs. The clonotype originates from a woman aged 50 to 60 with Graves disease. The chain links TRBV20-1 to TRBJ2-7; D gene unclear. The CDR3, as DNA: TGCAGTGCTAGAACCAGACAAACCTCCTACGAGCAGTACTTC. This sequence encodes CSARTRQTSYEQYF.